Described below is a single T cell receptor beta chain sequence and its context. Its antigen remains unknown. The sample originates from a study of T cell repertoires in cytomegalovirus infection. TCRdb re-called the reads with MiXCR, one entry per CDR3 protein. The repertoire holds about 570,000 distinct CDR3 sequences, with 40% as singletons. The V and J ends lost 4 bases and 0 bases respectively, with 13 bases between them. The CDR3 sequence is 16 residues long. Per germline, CDR1 MNHEY and CDR2 SMNVEV (reference sequence). Sequenced here: cultured PBMCs, sampled from culture after CMV antigen stimulation. This clonotype originated in a human donor in good health (CMV status not recorded). Some clones in this sample may be carry-over from other donors' samples. The chain combines TRBV27 with TRBJ2-1, with D perhaps matching TRBD2 (6 bases). The CDR3 DNA follows: TGTGCCAGCAGTTCCTTAGCGGTAAGCTCCTACAATGAGCAGTTCTTC. Translation gives CASSSLAVSSYNEQFF.